These T cell receptor beta chains were read from a single sample in a study of technical replicates of blood from a handful of donors. Repertoires were generated with immunoSEQ multiplex PCR, while TCRdb's copy carries only in-frame clones and drops some. The data contain around 60,000 clones, around nine tenths of them singletons. The specimen was PBMCs. The receptors shown here come from a human donor in good health. Some clones in this sample may be carry-over from other donors' samples. Both conserved end residues are part of each CDR3.

cdr3_aa: CASSFREGLETQYF
j_call: TRBJ2-5
v_call: TRBV6-6

cdr3_aa: CASSVEPKTSGRAGFTGELFF
j_call: TRBJ2-2
v_call: TRBV9

cdr3_aa: CASSAGPQETQYF
j_call: TRBJ2-5
v_call: TRBV18

cdr3_aa: CSAGQGDTDTQYF
j_call: TRBJ2-3
v_call: TRBV29-1

cdr3_aa: CASSKSDYEQYF
j_call: TRBJ2-7
v_call: TRBV21-1

cdr3_aa: CASSLDGGGPEEQYF
j_call: TRBJ2-7
v_call: TRBV7-2

cdr3_aa: CASTTGLFDGEQFF
j_call: TRBJ2-1
v_call: TRBV11-2

cdr3_aa: CASSQDPMRSEAFF
j_call: TRBJ1-1
v_call: TRBV4-3

cdr3_aa: CASSLAGRSGYTF
j_call: TRBJ1-2
v_call: TRBV5-1

cdr3_aa: CASRPDRLNYGYTF
j_call: TRBJ1-2
v_call: TRBV6-5

cdr3_aa: CASSKGVTNTGELFF
j_call: TRBJ2-2
v_call: TRBV5-4

cdr3_aa: CASSLEDRTYEQYF
j_call: TRBJ2-7
v_call: TRBV5-1

cdr3_aa: CASSLAAGLGYEQYF
j_call: TRBJ2-7
v_call: TRBV7-9

cdr3_aa: CASSAGTSGRKETQYF
j_call: TRBJ2-5
v_call: TRBV9

cdr3_aa: CASSEGGGQDEQFF
j_call: TRBJ2-1
v_call: TRBV6-4

cdr3_aa: CASSLGLALYEQYF
j_call: TRBJ2-7
v_call: TRBV7-2

cdr3_aa: CASSLGAGGQGQPQHF
j_call: TRBJ1-5
v_call: TRBV5-1

cdr3_aa: CASSQFWTGNQGYTF
j_call: TRBJ1-2
v_call: TRBV4-3

cdr3_aa: CASSGQGALDTQYF
j_call: TRBJ2-3
v_call: TRBV2

cdr3_aa: CASSQELAETQYF
j_call: TRBJ2-5
v_call: TRBV4-2

cdr3_aa: CASSLTRGRTEAFF
j_call: TRBJ1-1
v_call: TRBV5-8

cdr3_aa: CACRTGPGQPQHF
j_call: TRBJ1-5
v_call: TRBV30

cdr3_aa: CASSLKIYREYAGNTIYF
j_call: TRBJ1-3
v_call: TRBV5-4

cdr3_aa: CATSDQDRGDTGELFF
j_call: TRBJ2-2
v_call: TRBV15

cdr3_aa: CASGPTGRELFF
j_call: TRBJ2-2
v_call: TRBV12-5

cdr3_aa: CAWSRRGRSYGYTF
j_call: TRBJ1-2
v_call: TRBV30

cdr3_aa: CASSQSYQMETQYF
j_call: TRBJ2-5
v_call: TRBV4-1

cdr3_aa: CASSTEPTGGYYGYTF
j_call: TRBJ1-2
v_call: TRBV19

cdr3_aa: CASSGQGWEQYF
j_call: TRBJ2-7
v_call: TRBV7-2

cdr3_aa: CASSLGGGYTEAFF
j_call: TRBJ1-1
v_call: TRBV5-6

cdr3_aa: CASSPGQVNYGYTF
j_call: TRBJ1-2
v_call: TRBV7-2

cdr3_aa: CASSLAPGSRYEQYF
j_call: TRBJ2-7
v_call: TRBV5-1

cdr3_aa: CASSQRSIAGRGDTQYF
j_call: TRBJ2-3
v_call: TRBV4-3